These T cell receptor beta chains were read from a single sample in a study of Ad26.COV2.S vaccination and SARS-CoV-2 variants. The data were produced by immunoSEQ multiplex PCR, yet TCRdb's version contains in-frame clones alone and is incomplete. Of 350,000 to 400,000 clones listed, about 88% are singletons. The starting material was peripheral blood, obtained in a trial of Ad26.COV2.S vaccine versus placebo. The receptors shown here come from a person aged 18-60 years who received the Ad26.COV2.S COVID-19 vaccine or a placebo. The CDR3 runs from the conserved cysteine through the conserved F or W. The D gene is left open where the match is weak. Not all rows give a size; the values are once, few, many and, for expanded clones, a class.

j_call: TRBJ1-2; clone_size: few; v_call: TRBV19; d_call: -; cdr3_aa: CASSINSGSLFYGYTF; cdr3_nt: TGTGCCAGTAGTATAAATTCGGGCTCCCTTTTCTATGGCTACACCTTC
j_call: TRBJ1-2; clone_size: -; v_call: TRBV5-1; d_call: TRBD1; cdr3_aa: CASSRDRLGYTF; cdr3_nt: TGCGCCAGCAGTCGGGACAGACTGGGCTACACCTTC
j_call: TRBJ1-5; clone_size: -; v_call: TRBV28; d_call: -; cdr3_aa: CASLRQILTNSNQPQHF; cdr3_nt: TGTGCCAGCTTGCGGCAAATCCTTACAAATAGCAATCAGCCCCAGCATTTT
j_call: TRBJ2-3; clone_size: -; v_call: TRBV7-9; d_call: TRBD2; cdr3_aa: CASSLGSSGGPSTDTQYF; cdr3_nt: TGTGCCAGCAGCTTAGGGTCTAGCGGGGGACCAAGCACAGATACGCAGTATTTT
j_call: TRBJ1-2; clone_size: -; v_call: TRBV19; d_call: TRBD1; cdr3_aa: CAGTGPYGYTF; cdr3_nt: TGTGCCGGGACAGGGCCTTATGGCTACACCTTC
j_call: TRBJ2-2; clone_size: -; v_call: TRBV5-1; d_call: -; cdr3_aa: CASSLGGRGSVGELFF; cdr3_nt: TGCGCCAGCAGCTTGGGAGGCAGGGGATCGGTCGGGGAGCTGTTTTTT
j_call: TRBJ1-2; clone_size: -; v_call: TRBV7-8; d_call: -; cdr3_aa: CASQRLFQAIGYTF; cdr3_nt: TGTGCCAGCCAGCGGTTGTTCCAGGCAATCGGCTACACCTTC
j_call: TRBJ1-2; clone_size: -; v_call: TRBV6-5; d_call: -; cdr3_aa: CASSYGGYYGYTF; cdr3_nt: TGTGCCAGCAGTTATGGAGGGTACTATGGCTACACCTTC
j_call: TRBJ2-3; clone_size: -; v_call: TRBV7-9; d_call: TRBD2; cdr3_aa: CASNLAGVITDTQYF; cdr3_nt: TGTGCCAGCAACCTAGCGGGGGTAATCACAGATACGCAGTATTTT
j_call: TRBJ1-2; clone_size: -; v_call: TRBV25-1; d_call: TRBD1; cdr3_aa: CASSPGTAYGYTF; cdr3_nt: TGTGCCAGCAGTCCCGGGACAGCCTATGGCTACACCTTC
j_call: TRBJ1-2; clone_size: -; v_call: TRBV4-1; d_call: -; cdr3_aa: CASSQEIGTETGGYTF; cdr3_nt: TGCGCCAGCAGCCAAGAGATAGGGACCGAAACGGGCGGCTACACCTTC
j_call: TRBJ1-2; clone_size: once; v_call: TRBV12-5; d_call: -; cdr3_aa: CASGLNYGYTF; cdr3_nt: TGTGCTAGTGGGTTGAACTATGGCTACACCTTC
j_call: TRBJ2-7; clone_size: -; v_call: TRBV19; d_call: -; cdr3_aa: CASSMSSGQGLREQYF; cdr3_nt: TGTGCCAGTAGTATGAGCTCGGGGCAGGGGCTACGCGAGCAGTACTTC
j_call: TRBJ2-3; clone_size: -; v_call: TRBV5-1; d_call: -; cdr3_aa: CASRNRGDLASDTQYF; cdr3_nt: TGCGCCAGCAGGAACCGTGGGGATTTGGCTTCAGATACGCAGTATTTT
j_call: TRBJ1-4; clone_size: -; v_call: TRBV3-1/TRBV3-2; d_call: -; cdr3_aa: CASSLWATGLGVEKLFF; cdr3_nt: TGTGCCAGCAGCTTATGGGCAACAGGCCTCGGGGTTGAAAAACTGTTTTTT
j_call: TRBJ2-5; clone_size: -; v_call: TRBV6-5; d_call: TRBD1; cdr3_aa: CASSFYGQGETQYF; cdr3_nt: TGTGCCAGCAGTTTCTACGGACAGGGAGAGACCCAGTACTTC
j_call: TRBJ1-2; clone_size: -; v_call: TRBV7-9; d_call: -; cdr3_aa: CASSLGQSYGYTF; cdr3_nt: TGTGCCAGCAGCTTAGGGCAGAGCTATGGCTACACCTTC
j_call: TRBJ1-2; clone_size: -; v_call: TRBV3-1/TRBV3-2; d_call: -; cdr3_aa: CASSPELQTVHGYTF; cdr3_nt: TGTGCCAGCAGCCCTGAATTGCAGACAGTCCATGGCTACACCTTC
j_call: TRBJ1-3; clone_size: -; v_call: TRBV3-1/TRBV3-2; d_call: -; cdr3_aa: CASSQSWGSGNTIYF; cdr3_nt: TGTGCCAGCAGCCAAAGTTGGGGTTCCGGAAACACCATATATTTT
j_call: TRBJ1-4; clone_size: few; v_call: TRBV18; d_call: -; cdr3_aa: CASSQRDNEKLFF; cdr3_nt: TGTGCCAGCTCACAGAGGGACAACGAAAAACTGTTTTTT
j_call: TRBJ1-1; clone_size: -; v_call: TRBV18; d_call: -; cdr3_aa: CASPPGSGVSPKDMNTEAFF; cdr3_nt: TGTGCCAGCCCACCGGGGTCAGGGGTTAGCCCAAAAGACATGAACACTGAAGCTTTCTTT
j_call: TRBJ2-3; clone_size: -; v_call: TRBV10-3; d_call: -; cdr3_aa: CAISESVGRTDTQYF; cdr3_nt: TGTGCCATCAGTGAGTCGGTCGGCCGGACAGATACGCAGTATTTT
j_call: TRBJ2-1; clone_size: once; v_call: TRBV12-5; d_call: TRBD2; cdr3_aa: CASGLRVMGLAVYNEQFF; cdr3_nt: TGTGCTAGTGGTTTGAGGGTAATGGGACTAGCGGTCTACAATGAGCAGTTCTTC
j_call: TRBJ1-5; clone_size: few; v_call: TRBV4-3; d_call: -; cdr3_aa: CASSQDYSQPQHF; cdr3_nt: TGCGCCAGCAGCCAAGACTACAGTCAGCCCCAGCATTTT
j_call: TRBJ1-1; clone_size: -; v_call: TRBV4-1; d_call: -; cdr3_aa: CASSLRFGIERTEAFF; cdr3_nt: TGCGCCAGCAGCCTAAGATTCGGGATTGAGAGGACTGAAGCTTTCTTT